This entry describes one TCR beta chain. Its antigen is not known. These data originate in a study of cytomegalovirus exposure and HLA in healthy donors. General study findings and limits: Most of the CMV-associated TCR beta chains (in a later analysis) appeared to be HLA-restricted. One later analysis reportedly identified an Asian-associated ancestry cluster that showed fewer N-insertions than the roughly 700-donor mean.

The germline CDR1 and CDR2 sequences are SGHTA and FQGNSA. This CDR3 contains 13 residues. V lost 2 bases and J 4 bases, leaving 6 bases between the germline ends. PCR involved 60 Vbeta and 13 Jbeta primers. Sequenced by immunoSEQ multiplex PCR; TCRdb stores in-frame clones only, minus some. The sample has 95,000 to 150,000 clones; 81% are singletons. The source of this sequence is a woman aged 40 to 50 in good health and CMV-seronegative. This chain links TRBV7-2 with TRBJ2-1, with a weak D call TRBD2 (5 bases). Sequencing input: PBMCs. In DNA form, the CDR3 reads TGTGCCAGCAGCTTATCGGGATACAATGAGCAGTTCTTC. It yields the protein CASSLSGYNEQFF.